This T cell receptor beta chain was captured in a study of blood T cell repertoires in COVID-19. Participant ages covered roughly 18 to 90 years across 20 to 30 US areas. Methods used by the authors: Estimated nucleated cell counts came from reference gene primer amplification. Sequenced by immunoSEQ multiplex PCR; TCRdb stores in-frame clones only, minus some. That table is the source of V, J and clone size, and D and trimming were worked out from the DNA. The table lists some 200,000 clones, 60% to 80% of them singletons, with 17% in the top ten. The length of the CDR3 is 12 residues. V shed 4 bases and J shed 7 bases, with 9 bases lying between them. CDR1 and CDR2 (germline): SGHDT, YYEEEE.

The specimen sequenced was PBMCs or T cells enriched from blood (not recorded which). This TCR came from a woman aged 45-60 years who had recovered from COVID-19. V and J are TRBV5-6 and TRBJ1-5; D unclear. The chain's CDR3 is CASSQLGQPQHF. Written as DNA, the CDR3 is TGTGCCAGCAGCCAATTGGGCCAGCCCCAGCATTTT.